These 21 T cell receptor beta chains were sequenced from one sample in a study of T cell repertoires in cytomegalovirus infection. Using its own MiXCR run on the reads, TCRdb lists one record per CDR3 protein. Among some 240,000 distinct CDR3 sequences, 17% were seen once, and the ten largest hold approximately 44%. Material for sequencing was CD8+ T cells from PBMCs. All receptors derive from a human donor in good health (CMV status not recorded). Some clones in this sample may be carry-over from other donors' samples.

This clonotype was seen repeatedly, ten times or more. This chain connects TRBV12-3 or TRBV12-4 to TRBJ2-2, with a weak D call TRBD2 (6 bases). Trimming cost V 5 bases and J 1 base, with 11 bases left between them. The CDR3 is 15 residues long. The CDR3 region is CASSPPGLNTGELFF. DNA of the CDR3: TGTGCCAGCAGTCCCCCGGGACTGAACACCGGGGAGCTGTTTTTT.

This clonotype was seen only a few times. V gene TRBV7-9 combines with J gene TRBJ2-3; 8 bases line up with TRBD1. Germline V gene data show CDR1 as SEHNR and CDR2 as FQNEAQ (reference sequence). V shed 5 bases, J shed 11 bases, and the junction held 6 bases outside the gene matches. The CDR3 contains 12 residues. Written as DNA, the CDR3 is TGTGCCAGCAGCCCGCCCGGGACAGGGCAGTATTTT. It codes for CASSPPGTGQYF.

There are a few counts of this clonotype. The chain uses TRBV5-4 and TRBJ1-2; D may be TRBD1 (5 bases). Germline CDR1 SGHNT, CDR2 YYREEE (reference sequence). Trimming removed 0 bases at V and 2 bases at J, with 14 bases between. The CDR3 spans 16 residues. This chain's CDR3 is CASSLDDSLMNYGYTF. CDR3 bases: TGTGCCAGCAGCTTGGATGACAGTCTAATGAACTATGGCTACACCTTC.

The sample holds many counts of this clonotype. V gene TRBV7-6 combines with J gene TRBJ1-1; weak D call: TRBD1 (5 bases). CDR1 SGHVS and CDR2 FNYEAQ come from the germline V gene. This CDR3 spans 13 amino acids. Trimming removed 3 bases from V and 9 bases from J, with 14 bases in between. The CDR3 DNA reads TGTGCCAGCAGCTTGGGACGGAATGATCAAGCTTTCTTT. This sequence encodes CASSLGRNDQAFF.

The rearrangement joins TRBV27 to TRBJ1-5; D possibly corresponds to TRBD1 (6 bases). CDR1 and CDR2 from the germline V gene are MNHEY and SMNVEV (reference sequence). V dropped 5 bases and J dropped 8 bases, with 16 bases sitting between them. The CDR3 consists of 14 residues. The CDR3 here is CASSLGARGEPQHF. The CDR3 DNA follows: TGTGCCAGCAGTCTGGGGGCCCGTGGGGAGCCCCAGCATTTT.

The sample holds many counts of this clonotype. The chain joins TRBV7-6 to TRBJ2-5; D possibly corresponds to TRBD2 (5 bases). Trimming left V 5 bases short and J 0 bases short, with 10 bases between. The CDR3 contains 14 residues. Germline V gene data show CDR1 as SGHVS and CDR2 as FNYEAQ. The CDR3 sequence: CASSPRTYQETQYF. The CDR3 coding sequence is TGTGCCAGCAGCCCTAGGACTTACCAAGAGACCCAGTACTTC.

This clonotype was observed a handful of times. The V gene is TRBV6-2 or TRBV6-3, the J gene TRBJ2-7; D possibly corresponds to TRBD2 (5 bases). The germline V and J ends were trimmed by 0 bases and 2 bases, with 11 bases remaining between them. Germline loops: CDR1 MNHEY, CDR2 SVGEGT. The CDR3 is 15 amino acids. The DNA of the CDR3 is TGTGCCAGCAGTTACTCCGGACTCCCTCCCTACGAGCAGTACTTC. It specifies CASSYSGLPPYEQYF.

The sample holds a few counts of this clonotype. The CDR3 DNA is TGCGCCAGCAGCCAAAATCAGATATCAACTAATGAAAAACTGTTTTTT. This sequence encodes CASSQNQISTNEKLFF. The rearrangement uses TRBV4-3 and TRBJ1-4; D is undetermined. This CDR3 is built from 16 residues. With 2 bases removed from V and 0 bases from J, the gap between germline ends came to 10 bases. Germline V gene sequence: CDR1 LGHNA, CDR2 YSLEER.

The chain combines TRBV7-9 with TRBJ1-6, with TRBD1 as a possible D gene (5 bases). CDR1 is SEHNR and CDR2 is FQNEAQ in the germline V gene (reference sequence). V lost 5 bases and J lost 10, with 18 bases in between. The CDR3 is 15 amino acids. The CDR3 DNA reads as TGTGCCAGCAGCACATCGGGGGACCGCGGCTCACCCCTCCACTTT. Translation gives CASSTSGDRGSPLHF. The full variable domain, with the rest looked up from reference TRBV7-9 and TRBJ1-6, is DTGVSQNPRHKITKRGQNVTFRCDPISEHNRLYWYRQTLGQGPEFLTYFQNEAQLEKSRLLSDRFSAERPKGSFSTLEIQRTEQGDSAMYLCASSTSGDRGSPLHFGNGTRLTVT.

CDR3 sequence reads: CSVEERGYEQFF. In nucleotides, the CDR3 is TGCAGCGTTGAAGAAAGGGGTTATGAGCAGTTCTTC. V usage is TRBV29-1 and J usage is TRBJ2-1, with D possibly matching TRBD1 (5 bases). Per the germline V gene, CDR1 is SQVTM and CDR2 is ANQGSEA. CDR3 length: 12 residues. Deletions cut 0 bases from V and 8 bases from J, with 8 bases between.

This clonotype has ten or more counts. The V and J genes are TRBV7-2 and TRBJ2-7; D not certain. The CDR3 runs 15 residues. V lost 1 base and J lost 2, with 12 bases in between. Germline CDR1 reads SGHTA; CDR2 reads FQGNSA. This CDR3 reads CASSLGSNGPYEQYF. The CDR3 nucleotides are TGTGCCAGCAGCTTAGGGTCAAATGGGCCCTACGAGCAGTACTTC.

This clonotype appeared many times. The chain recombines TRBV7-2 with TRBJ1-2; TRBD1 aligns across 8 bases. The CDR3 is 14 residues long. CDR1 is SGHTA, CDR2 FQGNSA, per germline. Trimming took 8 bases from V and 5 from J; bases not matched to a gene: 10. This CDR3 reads CASPKDGTGYGYTF. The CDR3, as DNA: TGTGCCAGCCCCAAAGACGGGACAGGATATGGCTACACCTTC.

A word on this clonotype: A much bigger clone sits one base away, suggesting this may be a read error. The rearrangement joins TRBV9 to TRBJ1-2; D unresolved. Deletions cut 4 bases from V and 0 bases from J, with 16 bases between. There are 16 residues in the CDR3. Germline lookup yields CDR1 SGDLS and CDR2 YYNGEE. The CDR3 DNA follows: TGTGCCAGCAGCCCCTGGTCCACGAACTCTAACTATGGCTACACCTTC. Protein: CASSPWSTNSNYGYTF.

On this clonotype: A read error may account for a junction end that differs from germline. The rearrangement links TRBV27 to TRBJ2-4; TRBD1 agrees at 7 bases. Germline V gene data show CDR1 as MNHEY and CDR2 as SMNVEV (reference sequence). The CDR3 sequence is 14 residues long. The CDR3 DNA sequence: TGTGCCAGCAGTTTCACGACAGGGTTAAACATTCATTACTTC. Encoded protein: CASSFTTGLNIHYF.

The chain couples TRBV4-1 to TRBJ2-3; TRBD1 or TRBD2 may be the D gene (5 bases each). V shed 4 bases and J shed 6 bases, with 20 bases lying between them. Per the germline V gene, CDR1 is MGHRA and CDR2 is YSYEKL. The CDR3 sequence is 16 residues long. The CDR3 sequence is CASSPVARGPPDTQYF. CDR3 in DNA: TGCGCCAGCAGCCCTGTGGCCCGGGGCCCTCCGGATACGCAGTATTTT.

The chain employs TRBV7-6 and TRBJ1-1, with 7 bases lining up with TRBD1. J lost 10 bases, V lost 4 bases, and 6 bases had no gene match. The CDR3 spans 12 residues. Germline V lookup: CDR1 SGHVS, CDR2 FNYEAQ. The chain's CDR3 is CASSSGGGRAFF. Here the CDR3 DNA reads TGTGCCAGCAGCTCAGGGGGGGGGAGAGCTTTCTTT.

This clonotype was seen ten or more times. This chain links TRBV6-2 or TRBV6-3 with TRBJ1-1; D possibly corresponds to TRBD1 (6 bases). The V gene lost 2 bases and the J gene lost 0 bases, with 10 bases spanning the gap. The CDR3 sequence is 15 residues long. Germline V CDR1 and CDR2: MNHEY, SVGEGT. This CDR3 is CASSYRGLLNTEAFF. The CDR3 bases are TGTGCCAGCAGTTACAGGGGGTTATTGAACACTGAAGCTTTCTTT.

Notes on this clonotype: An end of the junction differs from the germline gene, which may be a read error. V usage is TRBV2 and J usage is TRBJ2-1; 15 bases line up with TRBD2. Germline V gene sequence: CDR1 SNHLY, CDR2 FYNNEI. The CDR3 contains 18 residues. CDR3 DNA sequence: TGTGACAGCAGTGCAGGACTAGCGGGGGGGCCATTATACAATGAGCAGTTCTTC. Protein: CDSSAGLAGGPLYNEQFF.

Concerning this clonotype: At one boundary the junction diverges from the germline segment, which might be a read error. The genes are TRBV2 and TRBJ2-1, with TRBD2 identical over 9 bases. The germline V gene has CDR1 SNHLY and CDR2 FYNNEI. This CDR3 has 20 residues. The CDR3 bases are TGTGCCAGCAGCGAAGAGAGAGGCGGTGCGGGACTAGCTTCGGGCAATGAGCAGTTCTTC. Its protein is CASSEERGGAGLASGNEQFF.

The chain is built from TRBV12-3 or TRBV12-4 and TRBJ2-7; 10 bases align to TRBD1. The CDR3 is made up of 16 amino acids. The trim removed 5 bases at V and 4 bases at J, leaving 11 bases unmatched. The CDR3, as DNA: TGTGCCAGCAGTCCCGATTTTGGGACAGGGGAATACGAGCAGTACTTC. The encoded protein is CASSPDFGTGEYEQYF.

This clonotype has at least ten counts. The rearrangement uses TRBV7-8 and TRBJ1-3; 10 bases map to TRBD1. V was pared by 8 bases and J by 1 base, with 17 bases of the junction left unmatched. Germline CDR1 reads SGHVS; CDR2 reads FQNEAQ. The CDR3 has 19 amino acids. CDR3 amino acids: CASPLQGSRQGASGNTIYF. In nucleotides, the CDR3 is TGTGCCAGCCCCCTACAAGGCTCGAGACAGGGGGCGTCTGGAAACACCATATATTTT.